This T cell receptor (beta chain) was observed in a study of patients and donors after allogeneic stem cell transplantation (dated by TCRdb to the early 2020s). Including the terminal cysteine and phenylalanine, the CDR3 comprises 13 residues. Of the read, only the CDR3 DNA is kept; its 39 bases are in frame from base 1. The junction shows trimming of 8 bases on V and 5 bases on J, plus 13 bases between the germline ends. The germline V gene gives CDR1 as SNHLY and CDR2 as FYNNEI. The library relied on RT-PCR. The sequencing machine was a NextSeq 550. The raw public reads went through TCRdb reprocessing: fastp at Q25, MiXCR clone calling, in-frame beta chains kept. Entries are consolidated by CDR3 protein sequence, retaining the most common genes and DNA. Present in this sample are 390,000 or so distinct CDR3 sequences, about a sixth of which were seen just once. The ten largest clones represent 7% to 7.5% of the sample.

A remark on this clonotype: Its antigen is unknown. No base-level quality is on record; no much larger clone is a single base apart.

Material: blood, either unsorted or a sorted T cell fraction (not recorded which). The clonotype comes from a human donor who was either an allogeneic HSCT recipient or a stem cell or donor lymphocyte infusion donor (not recorded which). It is not recorded whose cells these are; they may come from a transplant donor. The rearrangement joined TRBV2 to TRBJ1-5; the best D guess is TRBD1, with 5 bases matching. The DNA reads as follows: TGTGCCAGCGGCGCCAGGGTGTATCAGCCCCAGCATTTT. Translation gives CASGARVYQPQHF.